This TCR beta chain derives from a study of T cell responses to AZD1222 COVID-19 vaccine. Germline V gene data show CDR1 as SGHTA and CDR2 as FQGNSA. Trimming left V 6 bases short and J 5 bases short, with 14 bases between. This CDR3 comprises 14 residues. Sequencing used immunoSEQ multiplex PCR; TCRdb keeps in-frame clones, though not all of them. The sample lists 85,000 to 120,000 clones, roughly 84% occurring once. This TCR was sampled from an adult in good health. The source was peripheral blood, collected on day 0 of AZD1222 vaccination. The chain carries TRBV7-2 and TRBJ2-4, with no clear D. The CDR3 is CASSPLGRENIQYF. CDR3 in DNA: TGTGCCAGCAGTCCATTAGGTCGGGAAAACATTCAGTACTTC.